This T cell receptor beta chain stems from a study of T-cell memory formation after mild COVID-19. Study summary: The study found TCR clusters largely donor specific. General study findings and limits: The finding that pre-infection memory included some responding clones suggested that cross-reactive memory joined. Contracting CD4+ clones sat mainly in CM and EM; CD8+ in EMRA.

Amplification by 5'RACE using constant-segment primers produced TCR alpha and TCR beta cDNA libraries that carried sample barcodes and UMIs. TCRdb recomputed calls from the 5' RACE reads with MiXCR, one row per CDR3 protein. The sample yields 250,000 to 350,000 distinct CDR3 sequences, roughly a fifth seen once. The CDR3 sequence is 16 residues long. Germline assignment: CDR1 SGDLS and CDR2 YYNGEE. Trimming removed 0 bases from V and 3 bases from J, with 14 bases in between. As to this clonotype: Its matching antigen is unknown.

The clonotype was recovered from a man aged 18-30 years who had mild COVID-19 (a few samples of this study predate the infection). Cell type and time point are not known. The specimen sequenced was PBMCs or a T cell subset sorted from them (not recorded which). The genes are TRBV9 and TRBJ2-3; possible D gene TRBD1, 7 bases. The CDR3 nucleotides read TGTGCCAGCAGCGTAGGCCCAGGGGGGTGGACAGATACGCAGTATTTT. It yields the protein CASSVGPGGWTDTQYF.